The clone carrying this T cell receptor beta chain was recorded a few times. Its specificity is not known. The CDR3 is 14 residues long. V was clipped by 2 bases and J by 1 base, with 9 bases between them. The germline V gene has CDR1 GTSNPN and CDR2 SVGIG (reference sequence). The data are from a study of cytomegalovirus exposure and HLA in healthy donors. Study-wide points: Follow-up analysis seemed to connect common viral pathogens with several of the most significant clusters identified.

The PCR ran on 60 Vbeta and 13 Jbeta primers. In the authors' workflow: In a later analysis, the count reached tens of millions of unique TCR beta chains, with about 11 million shared. The method was immunoSEQ multiplex PCR; TCRdb's version includes in-frame clones alone and lacks a portion of them. The V and J calls and clone size come from that table; D and trimming were worked out from the DNA. The profile shows roughly 50,000 clones, about four fifths of them singletons. Material: PBMCs. The gene calls are TRBV30 and TRBJ1-5; D remains ambiguous. The clonotype was recovered from a man aged 25-40 years in good health and CMV-seropositive. The CDR3 loop reads CAWSLGLSNQPQHF. The CDR3 nucleotides are TGTGCCTGGAGTCTCGGACTCAGCAATCAGCCCCAGCATTTT.